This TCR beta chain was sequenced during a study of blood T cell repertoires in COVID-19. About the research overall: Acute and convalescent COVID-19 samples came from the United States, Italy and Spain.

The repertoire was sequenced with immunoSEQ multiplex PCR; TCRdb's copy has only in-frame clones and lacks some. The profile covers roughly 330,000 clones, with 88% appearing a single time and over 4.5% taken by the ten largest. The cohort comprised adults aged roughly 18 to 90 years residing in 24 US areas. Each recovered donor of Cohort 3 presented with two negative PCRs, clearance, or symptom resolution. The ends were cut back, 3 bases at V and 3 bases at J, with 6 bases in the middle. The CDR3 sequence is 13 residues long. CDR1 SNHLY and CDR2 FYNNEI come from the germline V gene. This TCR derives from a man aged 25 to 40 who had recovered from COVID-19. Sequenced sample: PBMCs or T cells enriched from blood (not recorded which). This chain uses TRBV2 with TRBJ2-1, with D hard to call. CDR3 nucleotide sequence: TGTGCCAGCAGTGACGCCAGCTACAATGAGCAGTTCTTC. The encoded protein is CASSDASYNEQFF.